Included here is one TCR beta chain sequence, with context. Antigen specificity is unknown. Preparation of the TCRbeta library involved a method that used unique molecular identifiers. Each CDR3 protein is one row after TCRdb ran MiXCR on the PCR reads. The sample contains about 980,000 distinct CDR3 sequences, 25% to 30% of which appear only once. This record belongs to a study of T-cell reconstitution after alpha-beta-depleted transplantation in children. Findings and caveats of the study: There were some patients whose high TCRbeta diversity at day 60 came from surviving recipient T cells and thymic progenitors. One year after transplant, T-cell counts and diversity came mostly from newly produced T cells.

There are 13 residues in the CDR3. Trimming took 5 bases from V and 7 from J, leaving 15 bases between them. CDR1 and CDR2 from the germline V gene are SGHRS and YFSETQ. This clonotype originated in a boy under three years old who had a stem cell transplant for SCID, so the T cells may come from the graft donor. The chain is built from TRBV5-1 and TRBJ1-2; D is perhaps TRBD1 (6 bases). The specimen comprised PBMCs, mostly from graft donor cells, sampled 360 days after TCRalphabeta/CD19-depleted stem cell transplant. CDR3 DNA: TGCGCCAGCAGTCGTGTACAGGGTCGTGGCTACACCTTC. Its protein product is CASSRVQGRGYTF.